The TCR beta chain under discussion was sequenced for a study of blood T cell repertoires in COVID-19. Across the study: Sites in the United States, Italy and Spain provided acute and convalescent COVID-19 samples. In each case, the material was cDNA or gDNA derived from T cells, B-cell-depleted T cells, or PBMCs.

Per the study methods: Researchers report that nucleated cell counts were estimated from reference gene primer amplification. The repertoire was sequenced with immunoSEQ multiplex PCR; TCRdb's copy has only in-frame clones and lacks some. Clone size and V and J calls were adopted from that table, with D and trimming inferred from the DNA. The profile shows roughly 120,000 clones, around 89% of them singletons. This CDR3 contains 14 residues. The V gene's germline CDR1 is DFQATT and CDR2 SNEGSKA (reference sequence). The V gene lost 3 bases and the J gene lost 2 bases, with 13 bases spanning the gap. The chain combines TRBV20-1 with TRBJ1-1, with D perhaps TRBD1 (6 bases). The receptor was derived from an older woman with COVID-19, enrolled during active disease. The sample was peripheral blood. Here the CDR3 reads CSASVPGVNTEAFF. For the CDR3, the DNA is TGCAGTGCTAGTGTCCCAGGGGTCAACACTGAAGCTTTCTTT.